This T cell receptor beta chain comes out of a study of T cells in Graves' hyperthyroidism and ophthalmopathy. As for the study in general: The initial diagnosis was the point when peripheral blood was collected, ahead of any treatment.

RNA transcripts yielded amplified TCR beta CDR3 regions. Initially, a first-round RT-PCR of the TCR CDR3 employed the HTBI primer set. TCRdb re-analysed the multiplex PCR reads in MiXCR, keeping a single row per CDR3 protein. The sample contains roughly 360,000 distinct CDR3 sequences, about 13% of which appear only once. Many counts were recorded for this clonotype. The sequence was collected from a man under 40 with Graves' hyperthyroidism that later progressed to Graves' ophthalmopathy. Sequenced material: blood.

CDR3 sequence reads: CASGDRVYEQYF. DNA of the CDR3: TGCGCCAGCGGGGACCGAGTATACGAGCAGTACTTC. The rearrangement links TRBV10-1 to TRBJ2-7; D may match TRBD1 or TRBD2 (5 bases each). The germline V and J ends were trimmed by 8 bases and 4 bases, with 12 bases remaining between them. The CDR3 runs 12 residues. CDR1 and CDR2 (germline): WNHNN, SYGVQD (reference sequence).